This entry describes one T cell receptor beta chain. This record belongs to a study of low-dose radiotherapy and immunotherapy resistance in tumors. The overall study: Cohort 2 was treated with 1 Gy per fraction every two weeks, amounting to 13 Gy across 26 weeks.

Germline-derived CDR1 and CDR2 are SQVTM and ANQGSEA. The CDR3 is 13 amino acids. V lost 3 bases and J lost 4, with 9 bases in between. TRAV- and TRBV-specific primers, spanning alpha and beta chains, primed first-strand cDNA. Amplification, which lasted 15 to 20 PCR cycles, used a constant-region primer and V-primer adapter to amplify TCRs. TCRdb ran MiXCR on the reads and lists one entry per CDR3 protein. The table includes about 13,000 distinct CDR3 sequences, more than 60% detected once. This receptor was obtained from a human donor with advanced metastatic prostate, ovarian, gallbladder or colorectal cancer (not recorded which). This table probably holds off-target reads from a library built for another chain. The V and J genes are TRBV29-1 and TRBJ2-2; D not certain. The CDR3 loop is CSVEGRSTGELFF. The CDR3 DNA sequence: TGCAGCGTTGAGGGTCGTAGCACCGGGGAGCTGTTTTTT.